The clone carrying this T cell receptor (beta chain) was observed a handful of times. Its cognate antigen is unknown. This entry belongs to a study of T-cell reconstitution after alpha-beta-depleted transplantation in children. Findings of the study overall: One year after transplant, T-cell counts and diversity came mostly from newly produced T cells. High day-60 TCRbeta diversity in some patients came from surviving recipient T cells and thymic progenitors. Expanded graft clones numbering several hundred reportedly gave rise to alpha-beta T cells about two months after transplant.

Germline CDR1 DFQATT, CDR2 SNEGSKA (reference sequence). Trimming stripped 6 bases from V and 1 base from J, with 12 bases between. The CDR3 extends over 13 amino acids. During its preparation, the TCRbeta library received unique molecular identifiers. TCRdb fed the PCR reads into MiXCR, producing one record per CDR3 protein. Altogether roughly 340,000 distinct CDR3 sequences are present, roughly 17% being singletons, with the ten largest covering about 41%. The J gene is TRBJ1-1, the V gene TRBV20-1; D possibly corresponds to TRBD1 (6 bases). Here the sequenced sample was PBMCs, mostly from graft donor cells, taken 360 days after TCRalphabeta/CD19-depleted stem cell transplant. The TCR originated in a male patient aged 2 to 9 who had a stem cell transplant for acute lymphoblastic leukemia, so the T cells may come from the graft donor. DNA for the CDR3: TGCAGTGCAATACAGGGACGGAACACTGAAGCTTTCTTT. This gives the protein CSAIQGRNTEAFF.